This TCR beta chain is from a study of control samples from healthy donors and cancer patients. Germline CDR1 reads LNHDA; CDR2 reads SQIVND (reference sequence). The CDR3 consists of 15 residues. Germline trimming cut 6 bases from V and 3 bases from J; bases unmatched to any gene: 8. Using immunoSEQ multiplex PCR, the repertoire was profiled, and TCRdb retains in-frame clones only, with some absent. There are about 35,000 clones in the sample; approximately 93% occur only once, and 1.5% to 2% lies in the top ten. The sequenced material came from PBMCs. The rearrangement uses TRBV19 and TRBJ2-3; the match to TRBD2 covers 8 bases. This clonotype originated in a man aged 40-50 years with colorectal cancer. CDR3 coding DNA: TGTGCCAGTAGCATGGCGGGGGGCGCGACAGATACGCAGTATTTT. The encoded protein is CASSMAGGATDTQYF.